The 16 T cell receptor beta chains in this list originate from one sample, sequenced in a study of CD8 T cells in Susac syndrome. Random-hexamer reverse transcription was applied to about 0.5 to 1 ug RNA. TCRdb fed the immunoSEQ multiplex PCR reads into MiXCR, producing one record per CDR3 protein. The table includes 100,000 to 150,000 distinct CDR3 sequences, approximately 79% detected once. Sequencing input: CD8+ T cells from PBMCs. The source of these receptors is a human donor with multiple sclerosis.

CDR3 sequence: CASSYPGALYGYTF. CDR3 sequence (DNA): TGTGCCAGCAGTTATCCCGGTGCCCTCTATGGCTACACCTTC. The gene calls are TRBV7-9 and TRBJ1-2; no clear D. This CDR3 contains 14 residues. Trimming took 6 bases from V and 4 from J, leaving 15 bases between them. The germline gives CDR1 SEHNR, CDR2 FQNEAQ (reference sequence).

This clonotype has only a few counts. The chain is built from TRBV30 and TRBJ2-3; 7 positions match TRBD2. This CDR3 contains 15 residues. CDR1 is GTSNPN, CDR2 SVGIG, per germline (reference sequence). V dropped 3 bases and J dropped 3; count of bases not matched to a gene: 9. CDR3 DNA: TGTGCCTGGAGGCGGGTGGGAGGGCCAACAGATACGCAGTATTTT. Protein sequence: CAWRRVGGPTDTQYF.

This clonotype was found once. The V and J genes are TRBV10-2 and TRBJ2-2; D perhaps matches TRBD2 (6 bases). The CDR3 is 15 residues long. V lost 2 bases, J lost 4 bases, and 11 bases lay in between. Germline lookup yields CDR1 WSHSY and CDR2 SAAADI. CDR3 sequence reads: CASSETGVGTGELFF. DNA of the CDR3: TGCGCCAGCAGTGAGACGGGAGTGGGCACCGGGGAGCTGTTTTTT.

The gene calls are TRBV7-9 and TRBJ2-7; TRBD1 might be the D (5 bases). The germline V and J ends were trimmed by 5 bases and 5 bases, with 16 bases remaining between them. The germline gives CDR1 SEHNR, CDR2 FQNEAQ (reference sequence). The CDR3 is made up of 14 amino acids. The CDR3 region has the DNA TGTGCCAGCAGCCTCCAAGGGGATTTCCACGAGCAGTACGTC. Translating gives CASSLQGDFHEQYV.

This rearrangement joins TRBV5-5 to TRBJ2-1, with D hard to call. The V gene's germline CDR1 is SGHKS and CDR2 YYEKEE (reference sequence). V was cut by 2 bases and J by 5 bases, with 8 bases left in between. This CDR3 has 13 residues. The CDR3 sequence: CASSLATHNEQFF. The CDR3 nucleotides are TGTGCCAGCAGCTTAGCGACACACAATGAGCAGTTCTTC.

J is TRBJ1-1 and V is TRBV28, with D perhaps matching TRBD1 (5 bases). Germline loops: CDR1 MDHEN, CDR2 SYDVKM. V was trimmed by 5 bases and J by 1 base, leaving 17 bases between them. This CDR3 contains 16 residues. DNA for the CDR3: TGTGCCAGCAGTCCTTCCCGGTTCGGACAGAACACTGAAGCTTTCTTT. This gives the protein CASSPSRFGQNTEAFF.

The rearrangement uses TRBV7-9 and TRBJ1-4; 10 bases map to TRBD1. Per the germline V gene, CDR1 is SEHNR and CDR2 is FQNEAQ (reference sequence). The trim removed 5 bases at V and 6 bases at J, leaving 3 bases unmatched. The CDR3 is made up of 14 amino acids. CDR3 DNA sequence: TGTGCCAGCAGCCAAGGGACAGGGGATGAAAAACTGTTTTTT. Translation gives CASSQGTGDEKLFF. Variable domain in full (rest from reference TRBV7-9 and TRBJ1-4): DTGVSQNPRHKITKRGQNVTFRCDPISEHNRLYWYRQTLGQGPEFLTYFQNEAQLEKSRLLSDRFSAERPKGSFSTLEIQRTEQGDSAMYLCASSQGTGDEKLFFGSGTQLSVL.

This clonotype turned up a few times. The chain employs TRBV24-1 and TRBJ2-2; TRBD1 matches 10 bases. V shed 8 bases, J shed 2 bases, and the junction held 10 bases outside the gene matches. The CDR3 sequence is 17 residues long. Germline CDR1 KGHDR, CDR2 SFDVKD. CDR3 sequence: CATKSTGGERNTGELFF. The CDR3 DNA sequence: TGTGCCACCAAATCGACAGGGGGCGAGAGAAACACCGGGGAGCTGTTTTTT.

This chain connects TRBV4-2 to TRBJ1-1, with no clear D. Trimming took 0 bases from V and 1 from J, leaving 15 bases between them. This CDR3 contains 17 residues. The V gene's germline CDR1 is LGHNA and CDR2 YNFKEQ. This CDR3 reads CASSQDYIWAGNTEAFF. The CDR3 nucleotides read TGTGCCAGCAGCCAAGATTATATCTGGGCAGGGAACACTGAAGCTTTCTTT.

The chain couples TRBV4-2 to TRBJ2-1, with 8 bases identical to TRBD2. This CDR3 has 15 residues. CDR1 is LGHNA, CDR2 YNFKEQ, per germline. J was trimmed by 4 bases and V by 3 bases; bases with no gene match: 5. CDR3 amino acids: CASSHAGGLYNEQFF. The CDR3 region has the DNA TGTGCCAGCAGCCACGCGGGGGGACTATACAATGAGCAGTTCTTC.

The table lists this clonotype with a few counts. The J gene is TRBJ1-5, the V gene TRBV2, with D perhaps TRBD1 (5 bases). The CDR3 extends over 15 amino acids. The V and J ends lost 6 bases and 6 bases respectively, with 18 bases between them. Germline CDR1 is SNHLY and CDR2 is FYNNEI. The CDR3 DNA reads TGTGCCAGCAGAACTTCAGAGGGGTGGGGTCAGCCCCAGCATTTT. Amino acids: CASRTSEGWGQPQHF.

The chain uses TRBV6-2 or TRBV6-3 and TRBJ2-7; tentative D call: TRBD2 (5 bases). CDR3 size: 18 residues. V gave up 0 bases and J gave up 0 bases, with 18 bases separating them. Per germline, CDR1 MNHEY and CDR2 SVGEGT. Here the CDR3 DNA reads TGTGCCAGCAGTTACTCGAGAAAGGCGGGCCCGAGCTCCTACGAGCAGTACGTC. Translated: CASSYSRKAGPSSYEQYV.

The sample holds a few counts of this clonotype. The chain couples TRBV7-8 to TRBJ2-5; D unresolved. CDR1 and CDR2 (germline): SGHVS, FQNEAQ. The CDR3 is 15 residues long. Trimming removed 2 bases from V and 2 bases from J, with 12 bases in between. Here the CDR3 reads CASSLIPSRQETQYF. In nucleotides, the CDR3 is TGTGCCAGCAGCTTAATACCGAGCAGACAAGAGACCCAGTACTTC. Supplemented by reference TRBV7-8 and TRBJ2-5, the full variable domain reads GAGVSQSPRYKVAKRGQDVALRCDPISGHVSLFWYQQALGQGPEFLTYFQNEAQLDKSGLPSDRFFAERPEGSVSTLKIQRTQQEDSAVYLCASSLIPSRQETQYFGPGTRLLVL.

The chain uses TRBV27 and TRBJ2-7; D is perhaps TRBD1 (5 bases). Germline V CDR1 and CDR2: MNHEY, SMNVEV (reference sequence). This CDR3 spans 14 amino acids. V was shortened by 5 bases and J by 2 bases, with 13 bases between the two germline ends. DNA for the CDR3: TGTGCCAGCAGTAAAGGTCCAGGGCCCTACGAGCAGTACTTC. Protein sequence: CASSKGPGPYEQYF.

This clonotype was recorded only once. The rearrangement links TRBV6-6 to TRBJ1-4, with D hard to call. The V end was cut by 6 bases, the J end by 9 bases, with 11 bases between. Germline assignment: CDR1 MNHNY and CDR2 SVGAGI (reference sequence). This CDR3 has 12 amino acids. The CDR3 region has the DNA TGTGCCAGCAGCAGTGACCGGAAAAAACTGTTTTTT. Translated, it gives CASSSDRKKLFF.

The CDR3, as DNA: TGTGCCAGCAGTTACTTGGGGCAGGGGGCGCCCCAAGAGACCCAGTACTTC. Amino acid sequence: CASSYLGQGAPQETQYF. The chain uses TRBV6-5 and TRBJ2-5; 8 positions agree with TRBD1. This CDR3 has 17 amino acids. Looked up from germline, CDR1 is MNHEY and CDR2 is SVGAGI. Losses at the gene ends were 1 base for V and 1 base for J; bases not matched to a gene: 8.